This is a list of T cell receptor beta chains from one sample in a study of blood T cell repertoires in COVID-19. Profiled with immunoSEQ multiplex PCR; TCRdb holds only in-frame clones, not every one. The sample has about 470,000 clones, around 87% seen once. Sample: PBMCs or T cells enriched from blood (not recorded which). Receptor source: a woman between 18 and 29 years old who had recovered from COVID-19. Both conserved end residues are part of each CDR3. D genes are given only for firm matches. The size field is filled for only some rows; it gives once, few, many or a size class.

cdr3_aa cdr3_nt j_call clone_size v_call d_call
CASRGQGGNSPLHF TGTGCCAGCAGAGGACAGGGAGGTAATTCACCCCTCCACTTT TRBJ1-6 NA TRBV6-6 TRBD1
CASSPSVTSTDTQYF TGTGCCAGCAGCCCTTCGGTAACTAGCACAGATACGCAGTATTTT TRBJ2-3 NA TRBV5-5 NA
CASSLEEGGNYNEQFF TGTGCCAGCAGCTTGGAGGAGGGGGGGAACTACAATGAGCAGTTCTTC TRBJ2-1 NA TRBV5-4 NA
CASSLPGQGTEAFF TGTGCCAGCAGTCTTCCGGGACAGGGGACTGAAGCTTTCTTT TRBJ1-1 NA TRBV2 TRBD1
CASKGSGNNGYTF TGTGCCAGCAAAGGGTCAGGGAACAATGGCTACACCTTC TRBJ1-2 NA TRBV12-3/TRBV12-4 NA
CASSQVGRPNTEAFF TGCGCCAGCAGCCAGGTGGGGCGGCCGAACACTGAAGCTTTCTTT TRBJ1-1 NA TRBV4-1 NA
CASSRGQGPWPQHF TGTGCCAGCAGCCGAGGACAGGGCCCATGGCCCCAGCATTTT TRBJ1-5 NA TRBV3-1/TRBV3-2 TRBD1
CASSFPGGNYNEQFF TGTGCCAGCAGCTTCCCGGGGGGTAACTACAATGAGCAGTTCTTC TRBJ2-1 NA TRBV7-9 TRBD2
CASSVMTGGTEAFF TGTGCCAGCAGCGTCATGACAGGGGGCACTGAAGCTTTCTTT TRBJ1-1 NA TRBV9 TRBD1
CASSEKGRGTEAFF TGTGCCAGCAGTGAAAAGGGCAGGGGAACTGAAGCTTTCTTT TRBJ1-1 NA TRBV6-1 NA
CASSEAAGSGNTIYF TGTGCCAGCAGTGAAGCGGCAGGCTCTGGAAACACCATATATTTT TRBJ1-3 few TRBV6-1 NA
CASSTRTGEGYTF TGTGCCAGCAGCACCAGGACAGGAGAAGGCTACACCTTC TRBJ1-2 NA TRBV7-2 TRBD1
CSVRLAGGADTQYF TGCAGCGTCCGACTAGCGGGGGGCGCAGATACGCAGTATTTT TRBJ2-3 NA TRBV29-1 TRBD2
CASSQGSTGIYRGYTF TGTGCCAGCAGCCAAGGGTCTACAGGGATTTACCGTGGCTACACCTTC TRBJ1-2 NA TRBV14 NA
CAWSVPGGGYNEQFF TGTGCCTGGAGTGTACCGGGCGGAGGATACAATGAGCAGTTCTTC TRBJ2-1 NA TRBV30 NA
CASRQTSLLMWGSPLHF TGTGCCTCACGACAGACTTCACTTTTGATGTGGGGTTCACCCCTCCACTTT TRBJ1-6 NA TRBV30 NA
CASSPSYGFSGEFAYEQYF TGTGCCAGCAGCCCTTCTTACGGGTTTTCCGGAGAGTTTGCCTACGAGCAGTACTTC TRBJ2-7 NA TRBV14 NA
CASRTTGDGYGYTF TGTGCCAGCAGAACGACAGGGGATGGCTATGGCTACACCTTC TRBJ1-2 NA TRBV28 TRBD1
CATRGGLNEKLFF TGTGCCACCAGGGGAGGGCTTAATGAAAAACTGTTTTTT TRBJ1-4 NA TRBV15 NA
CASSEARETQYF TGTGCCAGCAGTGAAGCGCGTGAGACCCAGTACTTC TRBJ2-5 NA TRBV2 NA
CASSTRRSSYNSPLHF TGTGCCAGTAGTACAAGAAGGAGCTCCTATAATTCACCCCTCCACTTT TRBJ1-6 NA TRBV19 NA
CAWSVGGNTEAFF TGTGCCTGGAGTGTAGGGGGGAACACTGAAGCTTTCTTT TRBJ1-1 NA TRBV30 NA
CAWGKGQGGEKLFF TGTGCCTGGGGGAAAGGACAGGGAGGTGAAAAACTGTTTTTT TRBJ1-4 NA TRBV30 TRBD1
CASILEGARGYTF TGTGCCAGCATTCTGGAAGGGGCCAGAGGCTACACCTTC TRBJ1-2 NA TRBV12-3/TRBV12-4 NA
CASSRQGTTEAFF TGTGCCAGCAGCCGACAGGGGACCACTGAAGCTTTCTTT TRBJ1-1 NA TRBV5-5 TRBD1
CASSRREGNGYTF TGCGCCAGCAGCCGGAGGGAGGGGAACGGCTACACCTTC TRBJ1-2 NA TRBV5-1 NA
CASSLTAQETQYF TGTGCCAGCAGTTTAACAGCCCAAGAGACCCAGTACTTC TRBJ2-5 NA TRBV28 NA
CASSQTGVWDNQPQHF TGCGCCAGCAGCCAGACAGGGGTGTGGGACAATCAGCCCCAGCATTTT TRBJ1-5 NA TRBV4-1 TRBD1
CASSKRGTSYEQYF TGTGCCAGCAGTAAGCGGGGGACCTCCTACGAGCAGTACTTC TRBJ2-7 NA TRBV6-5 TRBD2
CASSQVAKGQGPHGYTF TGCGCCAGCAGCCAAGTAGCAAAGGGACAGGGGCCCCATGGCTACACCTTC TRBJ1-2 NA TRBV4-1 TRBD1
CSVEARGAPGELFF TGCAGCGTTGAAGCCCGGGGGGCGCCCGGGGAGCTGTTTTTT TRBJ2-2 NA TRBV29-1 NA
CASSPRWTGSSYNEQFF TGCGCCAGCAGCCCGCGATGGACAGGAAGCTCCTACAATGAGCAGTTCTTC TRBJ2-1 NA TRBV4-1 TRBD1
CAIIGGDTDTQYF TGTGCCATTATAGGGGGAGACACAGATACGCAGTATTTT TRBJ2-3 NA TRBV6-5 NA
CASSPDRTGNKLFF TGTGCCAGCAGCCCCGACCGAACGGGGAATAAACTGTTTTTT TRBJ1-4 NA TRBV7-8 NA
CASSLQGIDGYTF TGCGCCAGCAGCCTACAGGGAATCGATGGCTACACCTTC TRBJ1-2 NA TRBV4-1 NA
CASSPPGVPRRGEQYF TGTGCCAGCTCACCCCCCGGGGTACCGCGACGGGGCGAGCAGTACTTC TRBJ2-7 NA TRBV18 NA
CASSSMARIEYPYEQYF TGCGCCAGCAGCTCAATGGCCAGGATAGAATACCCCTACGAGCAGTACTTC TRBJ2-7 NA TRBV5-1 NA
CASSLVGDSYGYTF TGTGCCAGCAGCTTGGTAGGAGACAGCTATGGCTACACCTTC TRBJ1-2 NA TRBV5-6 NA
CASSLGGNYEQFF TGTGCCAGCAGCTTAGGCGGCAACTATGAGCAGTTCTTC TRBJ2-1 once TRBV11-2 NA
CAWSQAGGTEAFF TGTGCCTGGAGTCAGGCAGGGGGCACTGAAGCTTTCTTT TRBJ1-1 few TRBV30 TRBD1
CAWSDQGQLGYTF TGTGCCTGGAGTGATCAGGGCCAACTTGGCTACACCTTC TRBJ1-2 NA TRBV30 NA
CASSYSRGTPSYEQYF TGTGCCAGCAGTTACTCTCGGGGTACCCCTTCCTACGAGCAGTACTTC TRBJ2-7 NA TRBV6-6 NA
CASSQDSTYGYTF TGCGCCAGCAGCCAAGACAGTACCTATGGCTACACCTTC TRBJ1-2 NA TRBV4-1 NA
CASRPGHTYTQYF TGTGCCAGCAGGCCAGGGCACACTTATACGCAGTATTTT TRBJ2-3 few TRBV6-5 NA
CASSDRGSSNSPLHF TGTGCCAGCAGTGATCGGGGGTCGTCGAATTCACCCCTCCACTTT TRBJ1-6 NA TRBV25-1 NA
CASSPQTGNQRKETQYF TGTGCCAGCAGCCCGCAGACAGGGAACCAGAGAAAAGAGACCCAGTACTTC TRBJ2-5 NA TRBV3-1/TRBV3-2 TRBD1
CASSHPSTEAFF TGCGCCAGCAGCCACCCTTCTACTGAAGCTTTCTTT TRBJ1-1 NA TRBV4-1 NA
CASSLGAGGGENTEAFF TGCGCCAGCAGCTTGGGGGCCGGCGGGGGAGAAAACACTGAAGCTTTCTTT TRBJ1-1 once TRBV5-1 NA
CASSLAGDGYTF TGCGCCAGCAGCTTGGCAGGGGACGGCTACACCTTC TRBJ1-2 NA TRBV5-1 NA
CASSPPWSGTNTEAFF TGTGCCAGCAGCCCTCCGTGGTCTGGGACTAACACTGAAGCTTTCTTT TRBJ1-1 NA TRBV13 NA
CASGHYEQYF TGTGCCAGCGGACACTACGAGCAGTACTTC TRBJ2-7 NA TRBV7-2 NA
CASTLSRDNEQFF TGTGCCAGTACTCTTTCGAGAGACAATGAGCAGTTCTTC TRBJ2-1 NA TRBV18 NA
CASSLRTGHFTGELFF TGTGCCAGCAGCCTACGGACGGGACACTTCACCGGGGAGCTGTTTTTT TRBJ2-2 NA TRBV3-1/TRBV3-2 NA